Given below is one T cell receptor beta chain in context. The antigen is undetermined. Germline CDR1 SEHNR, CDR2 FQNEAQ (reference sequence). CDR3 length equals 15 residues. Unmatched junction bases numbered 9, after V lost 1 base and J lost 7 bases. This record comes from a study of cytomegalovirus exposure and HLA in healthy donors. Study-level results: Among CMV-associated TCR beta chains, most appeared HLA-restricted in a later analysis.

Researchers ran the PCR with 60 Vbeta and 13 Jbeta primers. This table comes from immunoSEQ multiplex PCR, and its TCRdb copy is limited to in-frame clones, with some not included. Seen here are 150,000 to 200,000 clones, 65% to 90% observed once, and the top ten hold 9.5% to 12%. The V and J genes are TRBV7-9 and TRBJ1-2, with 7 bases aligning to TRBD1. This receptor was taken from a man in his forties or fifties in good health and CMV-seropositive. Sequencing was performed on PBMCs. Here the CDR3 reads CASSLGGQVLSGYTF. The CDR3 coding sequence is TGTGCCAGCAGCTTAGGAGGACAGGTCCTGTCTGGCTACACCTTC.